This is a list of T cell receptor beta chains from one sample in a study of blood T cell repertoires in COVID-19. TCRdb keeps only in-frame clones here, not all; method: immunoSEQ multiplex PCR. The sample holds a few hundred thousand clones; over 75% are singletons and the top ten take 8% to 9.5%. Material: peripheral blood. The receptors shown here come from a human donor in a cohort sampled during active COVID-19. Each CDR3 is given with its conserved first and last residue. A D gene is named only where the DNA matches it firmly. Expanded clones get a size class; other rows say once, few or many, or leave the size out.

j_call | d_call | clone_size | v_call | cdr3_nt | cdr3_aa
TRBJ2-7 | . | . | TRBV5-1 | TGCGCCAGCAGCTTGATAAGCGAAGGCTCCTACGAGCAGTACTTC | CASSLISEGSYEQYF
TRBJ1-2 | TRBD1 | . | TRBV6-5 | TGTGCCAGCAGCTTCGGACAGGGGGCGCGGGGCTACACCTTC | CASSFGQGARGYTF
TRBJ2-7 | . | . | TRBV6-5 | TGTGCCAGCAGGCCATCTAGCGTTCTCGGTGAGCAGTACTTC | CASRPSSVLGEQYF
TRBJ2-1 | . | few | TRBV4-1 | TGCGCCAGCAGCCAAGATAGACTAGAGATCCACAATGAGCAGTTCTTC | CASSQDRLEIHNEQFF
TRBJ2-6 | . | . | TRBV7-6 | TGTGCCAGCAGTTTGGGGAGAGCTGGGGCCAACGTCCTGACTTTC | CASSLGRAGANVLTF
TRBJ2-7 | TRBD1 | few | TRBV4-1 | TGCGCCAGCAGCCCTTCCGGACAGGGACTCTACGAGCAGTACTTC | CASSPSGQGLYEQYF
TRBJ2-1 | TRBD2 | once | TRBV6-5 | TGTGCCAGCAGTTACCCGACTAGCGGGGGACGAAATGAGCAGTTCTTC | CASSYPTSGGRNEQFF
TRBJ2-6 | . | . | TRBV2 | TGTGCCAGCAGTGAAAGGAGAGGTGTAACGGGAATCTCTGGGGCCAACGTCCTGACTTTC | CASSERRGVTGISGANVLTF
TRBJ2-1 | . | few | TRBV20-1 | TGCAGTGCTAGAAGAGACAATGAGCAGTTCTTC | CSARRDNEQFF
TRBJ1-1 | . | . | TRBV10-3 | TGTGCCATCAGTAGGGGTGGGAACACTGAAGCTTTCTTT | CAISRGGNTEAFF
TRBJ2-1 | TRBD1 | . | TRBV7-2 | TGTGCCAGCAGCCCCACCCCGACAGGGGTCTACAATGAGCAGTTCTTC | CASSPTPTGVYNEQFF
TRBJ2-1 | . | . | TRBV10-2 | TGCGCCAGCGGAGGCGGGGCCTACAATGAGCAGTTCTTC | CASGGGAYNEQFF
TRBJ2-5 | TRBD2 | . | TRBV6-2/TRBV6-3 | TGTGCCAGCAGCCGGGACTATCAAGAGACCCAGTACTTC | CASSRDYQETQYF
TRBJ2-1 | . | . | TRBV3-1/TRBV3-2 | TGTGCCAGCAGCCAATCCCTGGCAATCAATGAGCAGTTCTTC | CASSQSLAINEQFF
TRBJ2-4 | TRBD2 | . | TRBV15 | TGTGCCACCAGCAGTACGGGGGGGCTCGCCAAAAACATTCAGTACTTC | CATSSTGGLAKNIQYF
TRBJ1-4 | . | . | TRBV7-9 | TGTGCCAGCAGCTTAAACACAGCTATTGAAAAACTGTTTTTT | CASSLNTAIEKLFF
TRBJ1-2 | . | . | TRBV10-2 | TGCGCCAGCAGTGAGGCCAGGGGTGGCTACACCTTC | CASSEARGGYTF
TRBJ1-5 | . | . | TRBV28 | TGTGCCAGCAGGCCGCTCACGGGGCCCCAGCATTTT | CASRPLTGPQHF
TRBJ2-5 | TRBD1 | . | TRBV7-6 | TGTGCCAGCAGCTACCGACAGGGCCTTCAAGAGACCCAGTACTTC | CASSYRQGLQETQYF
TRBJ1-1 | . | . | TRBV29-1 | TGCAGCGTTGGGGCTGGAAGTGGCGACACTGAAGCTTTCTTT | CSVGAGSGDTEAFF
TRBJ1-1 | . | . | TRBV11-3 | TGTGCCAGCAGCGAGGGACTTAAGAACACTGAAGCTTTCTTT | CASSEGLKNTEAFF
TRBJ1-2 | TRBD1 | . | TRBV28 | TGTGCCAGCAGAGGGACAGGGGGCCCTTCCTATGGCTACACCTTC | CASRGTGGPSYGYTF
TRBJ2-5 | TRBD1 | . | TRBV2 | TGTGCCAGCAGTGAGAGGGGACAGGGGGGAGAGACCCAGTACTTC | CASSERGQGGETQYF
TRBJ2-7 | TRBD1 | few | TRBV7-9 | TGTGCCAGCAGCACCGGGACAGCCTACGAGCAGTACTTC | CASSTGTAYEQYF
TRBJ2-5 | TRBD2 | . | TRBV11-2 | TGTGCCAGCAGCTTAGGGACTAGCGGGAGGGGTCATGAGACCCAGTACTTC | CASSLGTSGRGHETQYF
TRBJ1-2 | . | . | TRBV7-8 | TGTGCCAGCAGCACGCCCACCGGGAATTCCTCTTATGGCTACACCTTC | CASSTPTGNSSYGYTF